The TCR beta chain described here comes from a study of T-cell reconstitution after alpha-beta-depleted transplantation in children. Regarding the study as a whole: The study traced high day-60 TCRbeta diversity in some patients to surviving recipient T cells and thymic progenitors.

This clonotype came up many times. Antigen specificity is unknown. The CDR3 covers 12 residues. Germline CDR1 is DFQATT and CDR2 is SNEGSKA (reference sequence). Trimming cost V 5 bases and J 4 bases; bases outside gene matches: 1. Unique molecular identifiers were incorporated into the prepared TCRbeta library. MiXCR, run by TCRdb on the PCR reads, gives a single entry per CDR3 protein. The sample lists hundreds of thousands of distinct CDR3 sequences, about 16% seen once, with about 32% in the top ten. The rearrangement links TRBV20-1 to TRBJ2-4, with 8 bases lining up with TRBD1. The source was PBMCs, mostly from graft donor cells, collected 360 days after TCRalphabeta/CD19-depleted stem cell transplant. This sequence was found in a boy less than two years old who had a stem cell transplant for Wiskott-Aldrich syndrome, so the T cells may come from the graft donor. DNA of the CDR3: TGCAGTGCTTGGACAGGGAAAAACATTCAGTACTTC. Residues: CSAWTGKNIQYF.